This T cell receptor beta chain appears in the sequencing data of a study of blood T cell repertoires in COVID-19. Looking at the study overall: PBMCs, B-cell-depleted T cells, or T cells provided the cDNA or gDNA that made up the material.

Assignment of participants to cohorts was predicated upon participant-reported clinical history. Symptom resolution, clearance, or two negative PCRs marked the recovered donors of Cohort 3. The length of the CDR3 is 14 residues. CDR1 is SGHNT and CDR2 is YYREEE in the germline V gene (reference sequence). The ends were cut back, 1 base at V and 7 bases at J, with 9 bases in the middle. The protocol was immunoSEQ multiplex PCR, while the TCRdb copy is restricted to in-frame clones and leaves out a portion. The table shows approximately 280,000 clones, with roughly 86% occurring only once. The genes are TRBV5-4 and TRBJ1-6; maybe TRBD1 (6 bases). The clonotype originates from a woman aged 18-29 years who had recovered from COVID-19. Specimen: PBMCs or T cells enriched from blood (not recorded which). CDR3 amino acids: CASSLRQGNSPLHF. CDR3 DNA sequence: TGTGCCAGCAGCTTGAGGCAGGGGAATTCACCCCTCCACTTT.